The 25 T cell receptor beta chains given below trace back to one sample, sequenced in a study of T cell responses to AZD1222 COVID-19 vaccine. Some clones are missing from TCRdb's copy, which holds only in-frame ones; the method was immunoSEQ multiplex PCR. This repertoire shows about 110,000 clones, 70% to 90% found once; its top ten account for about 3%. The input for sequencing was peripheral blood, taken on day 0 of AZD1222 vaccination. These receptors all stem from an adult in good health.

The chain joins TRBV30 to TRBJ1-2, with 7 nucleotides matching TRBD1. This CDR3 has 14 amino acids. Germline V CDR1 and CDR2: GTSNPN, SVGIG (reference sequence). The ends lost 2 bases at V and 5 bases at J; junction bases unmatched: 8. The CDR3, as DNA: TGTGCCTGGAGTAGCGGGGACAGAATGTATGGCTACACCTTC. Its translation: CAWSSGDRMYGYTF.

The chain combines TRBV12-3 or TRBV12-4 with TRBJ1-6; D not certain. The CDR3 totals 13 residues. V lost 6 bases and J lost 10, with 13 bases in between. DNA for the CDR3: TGTGCCAGCAGAAACCAAATGGGCTCACCCCTCCACTTT. Amino acids: CASRNQMGSPLHF.

The chain uses TRBV6-2 or TRBV6-3 and TRBJ1-5, with D maybe TRBD1 (5 bases). The CDR3 extends over 13 amino acids. Germline CDR1 MNHEY, CDR2 SVGEGT. The V gene lost 5 bases and the J gene lost 4 bases, with 9 bases spanning the gap. CDR3 in DNA: TGTGCCAGCAGTCTGGGACCGAATCAGCCCCAGCATTTT. Its protein is CASSLGPNQPQHF.

The V gene is TRBV11-2, the J gene TRBJ2-6; D call uncertain. Germline CDR1 is SGHAT and CDR2 is FQNNGV. V was pared by 3 bases and J by 4 bases, with 13 bases between. CDR3 length equals 16 residues. CDR3 nucleotide sequence: TGTGCCAGCAGCTTTGGTTCAAAGCCGGGGGCCAACGTCCTGACTTTC. Translation gives CASSFGSKPGANVLTF.

The CDR3 reads CASRKRDREAFF. CDR3 DNA sequence: TGTGCCAGCAGAAAAAGGGACAGGGAAGCTTTCTTT. This chain joins TRBV28 and TRBJ1-1; 8 bases fit TRBD1. This CDR3 has 12 amino acids. Looked up from germline, CDR1 is MDHEN and CDR2 is SYDVKM. The junction had 5 bases not matched to a gene; V was cut back by 6 bases and J by 8 bases.

The chain recombines TRBV19 with TRBJ1-3, with a possible D match to TRBD1 (5 bases). The CDR3 is made up of 15 amino acids. The V and J ends lost 3 bases and 2 bases respectively, with 11 bases between them. Germline lookup yields CDR1 LNHDA and CDR2 SQIVND (reference sequence). Written as DNA, the CDR3 is TGTGCCAGTAGTATGTCGGGGGAAACTGGAAACACCATATATTTT. It yields the protein CASSMSGETGNTIYF.

The chain couples TRBV27 to TRBJ2-5; 12 bases map to TRBD2. CDR1 MNHEY and CDR2 SMNVEV come from the germline V gene (reference sequence). The CDR3 runs to 16 residues. V lost 5 bases to trimming and J lost 2 bases; unmatched junction nucleotides: 6. The CDR3 DNA follows: TGTGCCAGCAGTCTACTAGCGGGGGGACCGCAAGAGACCCAGTACTTC. Residues: CASSLLAGGPQETQYF.

The rearrangement uses TRBV5-1 and TRBJ2-3; 14 positions agree with TRBD2. CDR3 length equals 16 residues. Trimming took 4 bases from V and 6 from J; bases not matched to a gene: 7. Germline V gives CDR1 SGHRS, CDR2 YFSETQ. This chain's CDR3 is CASSQGLAGEADTQYF. CDR3 nucleotide sequence: TGCGCCAGCAGCCAGGGACTAGCGGGGGAAGCGGATACGCAGTATTTT.

V is TRBV7-3 and J is TRBJ1-2; D is unresolved. The CDR3 spans 14 residues. Germline CDR1 and CDR2: SGHTA and FQGTGA. The germline V and J ends were trimmed by 1 base and 8 bases, with 14 bases remaining between them. CDR3 sequence reads: CASSLNLGSEGYTF. CDR3 nucleotides: TGTGCCAGCAGCTTAAATCTGGGGTCGGAAGGCTACACCTTC.

V is TRBV24-1 and J is TRBJ2-7; TRBD1 matches 8 bases. The CDR3 has 15 residues. J was trimmed by 3 bases and V by 4 bases; bases with no gene match: 7. Germline lookup yields CDR1 KGHDR and CDR2 SFDVKD. The CDR3 sequence: CATSDRTGNNYEQYF. CDR3 in DNA: TGTGCCACCAGTGACCGGACAGGGAACAACTACGAGCAGTACTTC.

The CDR3 DNA reads as TGTGCCAGCAGCGACGGATTTGGTGAGCAGTTCTTC. Its translation is CASSDGFGEQFF. The chain links TRBV2 to TRBJ2-1; no clear D gene. V lost 6 bases and J lost 9, with 12 bases in between. This CDR3 has 12 residues. Germline CDR1 SNHLY, CDR2 FYNNEI.

The J gene is TRBJ2-5, the V gene TRBV7-3; D unclear. Between the trimmed V and J ends, which lost 5 bases and 4 bases, there was a span of 11 bases. Germline V gene sequence: CDR1 SGHTA, CDR2 FQGTGA. The CDR3 is 13 residues long. The CDR3 is CASSGRSTETQYF. Here the CDR3 DNA reads TGTGCCAGCAGCGGTCGGAGCACAGAGACCCAGTACTTC.

A few counts support this clone. The chain has TRBV4-2 and TRBJ2-2; TRBD2 matches at 8 bases. Germline-derived CDR1 and CDR2 are LGHNA and YNFKEQ. V gave up 10 bases and J gave up 3 bases; unmatched junction bases: 16. The CDR3 runs 17 residues. CDR3 in DNA: TGTGCCACCCGAAAAGGGCGGGGGGTTGTCGACACCGGGGAGCTGTTTTTT. Its protein product is CATRKGRGVVDTGELFF.

V is TRBV5-6 and J is TRBJ2-7; D is ambiguous. Trimming shortened V by 4 bases and J by 2 bases, and 4 bases separated the two germline ends. Germline CDR1 reads SGHDT; CDR2 reads YYEEEE. The length of the CDR3 is 11 residues. The CDR3 here is CASSTAYEQYF. The CDR3 coding sequence is TGTGCCAGCAGCACAGCCTACGAGCAGTACTTC.

The CDR3 nucleotides are TGTGCCAGCAGCGTAGATAGGGGGTTTGGCTACACCTTC. Encoded protein: CASSVDRGFGYTF. The chain uses TRBV9 and TRBJ1-2; D is possibly TRBD1 (6 bases). The length of the CDR3 is 13 residues. Germline V gives CDR1 SGDLS, CDR2 YYNGEE. V was clipped by 0 bases and J by 7 bases, with 10 bases between them.

J is TRBJ2-7 and V is TRBV18; no reliable D call. Trimming took 4 bases from V and 4 from J, leaving 11 bases between them. The CDR3 covers 13 residues. Germline CDR1 is KGHSH and CDR2 is LQKENI. CDR3 sequence reads: CASSQGIEYEQYF. The DNA for the CDR3 is TGTGCCAGCTCACAGGGAATCGAATACGAGCAGTACTTC.

The chain combines TRBV7-8 with TRBJ1-2, with a tentative D call TRBD1 (5 bases). Germline CDR1 SGHVS, CDR2 FQNEAQ. The CDR3 has 13 residues. Trimming pared 1 base from V and 2 bases from J, leaving 5 bases between. In DNA form, the CDR3 reads TGTGCCAGCAGCTTAGGGGGGAACTATGGCTACACCTTC. Amino acids: CASSLGGNYGYTF.

About this clone itself: Additional DNA sequences in this sample encode the identical CDR3. V usage is TRBV3-1 (or the pseudogene TRBV3-2) and J usage is TRBJ1-2; D possibly corresponds to TRBD1 (6 bases). The CDR3 totals 13 residues. The V end lost 1 base, the J end lost 7 bases, and 10 bases lay between the germline ends. Per germline, CDR1 LGHDT and CDR2 YNNKEL (reference sequence). CDR3 amino acids: CASSQGGARGYTF. CDR3 nucleotide sequence: TGTGCCAGCAGCCAAGGGGGGGCTCGTGGCTACACCTTC.

This clone was recorded only once. This chain joins TRBV13 and TRBJ1-6; D is uncertain. Germline assignment: CDR1 PRHDT and CDR2 FYEKMQ (reference sequence). CDR3 length: 14 amino acids. Trimming took off 7 bases at V and 1 base at J, with 8 bases between the two ends. CDR3 bases: TGTGCCAGCACCCTCTGGTCCTATAATTCACCCCTCCACTTT. This translates into CASTLWSYNSPLHF.

This clone has only one observation. DNA of the CDR3: TGTGCCAGCAGCGTAGGGGGCACAATGGCCTACGAGCAGTACTTC. It codes for CASSVGGTMAYEQYF. V and J are TRBV9 and TRBJ2-7; possible D gene TRBD1, 5 bases. V lost 0 bases and J lost 2, with 12 bases in between. Per the germline V gene, CDR1 is SGDLS and CDR2 is YYNGEE. The CDR3 runs 15 residues. The entire variable domain, with the rest obtained from reference TRBV9 and TRBJ2-7, is as follows: DSGVTQTPKHLITATGQRVTLRCSPRSGDLSVYWYQQSLDQGLQFLIQYYNGEERAKGNILERFSAQQFPDLHSELNLSSLELGDSALYFCASSVGGTMAYEQYFGPGTRLTVT.

V usage is TRBV6-5 and J usage is TRBJ1-4; D ambiguous. The CDR3 sequence is 13 residues long. V dropped 6 bases and J dropped 8 bases, with 13 bases sitting between them. Looked up from germline, CDR1 is MNHEY and CDR2 is SVGAGI. Written as DNA, the CDR3 is TGTGCCAGCAGCGCTCCTGGTTCGGAAAAACTGTTTTTT. The encoded protein is CASSAPGSEKLFF.

The rearrangement uses TRBV5-1 and TRBJ2-3, with no clear D. The germline CDR1 and CDR2 sequences are SGHRS and YFSETQ. CDR3 length equals 15 residues. Trimming took off 0 bases at V and 2 bases at J, with 10 bases between the two ends. DNA for the CDR3: TGCGCCAGCAGCTTGGTAGGATATGACACAGATACGCAGTATTTT. It specifies CASSLVGYDTDTQYF.

V usage is TRBV7-3 and J usage is TRBJ2-1; D ambiguous. The CDR3 is 14 residues long. The V gene's germline CDR1 is SGHTA and CDR2 FQGTGA. The ends were cut back, 2 bases at V and 0 bases at J, with 5 bases in the middle. CDR3 sequence reads: CASSLASSYNEQFF. The CDR3 coding sequence is TGTGCCAGCAGCTTAGCTAGCTCCTACAATGAGCAGTTCTTC.

The chain combines TRBV5-1 with TRBJ1-1, with a possible D match to TRBD1 (5 bases). The V end was cut by 0 bases, the J end by 6 bases, with 15 bases between. The CDR3 covers 15 residues. The germline gives CDR1 SGHRS, CDR2 YFSETQ. CDR3 sequence reads: CASSLGLAGFAEAFF. The CDR3 DNA follows: TGCGCCAGCAGCTTGGGACTGGCAGGGTTCGCTGAAGCTTTCTTT.

The V call is TRBV7-9, the J call TRBJ2-7, with no clear D. The ends were cut back, 0 bases at V and 0 bases at J, with 6 bases in the middle. The CDR3 is 14 residues long. The germline gives CDR1 SEHNR, CDR2 FQNEAQ (reference sequence). The DNA of the CDR3 is TGTGCCAGCAGCTTAGCGGGCAACTCCTACGAGCAGTACTTC. Its translation is CASSLAGNSYEQYF.